One sample yielded the 2 T cell receptor beta chains listed below, sequenced in a study of technical replicates of blood from several donors. Profiling relied on immunoSEQ multiplex PCR, and the TCRdb table lists in-frame clones only, not all of them. The top ten hold approximately 4.4% of the sample, which has over 70,000 clones, approximately 91% seen once. What was sequenced was PBMCs. The receptor set was obtained from a human donor in good health. Some clones in this sample may be carry-over from other donors' samples.

This sequence joins TRBV7-2 and TRBJ1-5, with TRBD1 matching over 8 bases. With 5 bases clipped from V and 13 bases from J, the junction kept 16 bases outside the gene matches. Per germline, CDR1 SGHTA and CDR2 FQGNSA. The CDR3 is 15 amino acids. In DNA, the CDR3 is TGTGCCAGCAGCCCGGGACAGGTCCCCAGACAGGGACAGCATTTT. Translated, it gives CASSPGQVPRQGQHF.

The CDR3 DNA sequence: TGTGCCAGCAGCCCGGGACTAGCCCACGAGCAGTACTTC. This codes for CASSPGLAHEQYF. V and J are TRBV7-9 and TRBJ2-7, with TRBD2 identical over 9 bases. V was clipped by 5 bases and J by 5 bases; unmatched bases: 4. The CDR3 length is 13 residues. Germline CDR1 is SEHNR and CDR2 is FQNEAQ (reference sequence).